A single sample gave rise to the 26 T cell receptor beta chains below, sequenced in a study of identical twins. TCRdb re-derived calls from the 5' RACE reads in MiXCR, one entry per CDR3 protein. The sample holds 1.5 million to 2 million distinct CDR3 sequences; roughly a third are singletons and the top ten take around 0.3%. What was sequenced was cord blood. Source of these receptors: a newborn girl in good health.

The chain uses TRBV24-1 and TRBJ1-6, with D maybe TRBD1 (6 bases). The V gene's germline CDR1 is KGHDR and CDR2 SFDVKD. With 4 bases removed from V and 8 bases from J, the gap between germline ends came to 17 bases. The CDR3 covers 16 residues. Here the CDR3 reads CATSDLDRKGDSPLHF. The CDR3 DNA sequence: TGTGCCACCAGTGACCTGGACAGAAAGGGGGATTCACCCCTCCACTTT.

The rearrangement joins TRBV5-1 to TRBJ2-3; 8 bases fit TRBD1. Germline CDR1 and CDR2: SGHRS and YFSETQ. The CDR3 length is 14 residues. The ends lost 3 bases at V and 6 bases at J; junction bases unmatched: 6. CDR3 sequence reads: CASSWTGKKDTQYF. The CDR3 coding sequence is TGCGCCAGCAGCTGGACAGGGAAGAAGGATACGCAGTATTTT.

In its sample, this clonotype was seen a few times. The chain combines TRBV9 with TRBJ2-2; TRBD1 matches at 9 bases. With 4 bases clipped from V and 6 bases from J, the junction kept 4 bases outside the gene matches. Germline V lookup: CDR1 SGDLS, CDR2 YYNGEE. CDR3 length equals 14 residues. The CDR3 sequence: CASSHRTGAGELFF. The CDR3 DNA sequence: TGTGCCAGCAGCCACCGGACAGGGGCCGGGGAGCTGTTTTTT.

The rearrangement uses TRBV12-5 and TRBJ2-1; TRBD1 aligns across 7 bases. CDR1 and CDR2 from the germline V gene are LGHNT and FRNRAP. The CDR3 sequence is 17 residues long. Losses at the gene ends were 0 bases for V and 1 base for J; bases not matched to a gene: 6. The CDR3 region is CASGLVLGTESYNEQFF. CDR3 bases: TGTGCTAGTGGTTTGGTACTCGGGACAGAGTCCTACAATGAGCAGTTCTTC.

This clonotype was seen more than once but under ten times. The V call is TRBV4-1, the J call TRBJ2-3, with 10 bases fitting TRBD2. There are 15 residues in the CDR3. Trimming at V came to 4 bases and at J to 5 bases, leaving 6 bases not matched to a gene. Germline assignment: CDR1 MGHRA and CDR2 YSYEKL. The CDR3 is CASSPLGLAKDTQYF. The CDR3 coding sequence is TGCGCCAGCAGCCCCCTGGGACTAGCGAAAGATACGCAGTATTTT.

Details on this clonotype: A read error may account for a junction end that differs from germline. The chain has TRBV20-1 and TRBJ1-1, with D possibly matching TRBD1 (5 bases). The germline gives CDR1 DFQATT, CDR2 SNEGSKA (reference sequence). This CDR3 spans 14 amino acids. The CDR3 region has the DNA TGCAGTGCTAGGGGGGGGAATCGGAACACTGAGGCTTTCTTT. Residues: CSARGGNRNTEAFF.

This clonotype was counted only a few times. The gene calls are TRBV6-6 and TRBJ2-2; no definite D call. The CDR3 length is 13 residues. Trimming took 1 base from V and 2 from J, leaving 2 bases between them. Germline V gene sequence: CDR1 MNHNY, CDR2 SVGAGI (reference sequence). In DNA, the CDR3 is TGTGCCAGCAGTTACTACAACACCGGGGAGCTGTTTTTT. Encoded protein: CASSYYNTGELFF.

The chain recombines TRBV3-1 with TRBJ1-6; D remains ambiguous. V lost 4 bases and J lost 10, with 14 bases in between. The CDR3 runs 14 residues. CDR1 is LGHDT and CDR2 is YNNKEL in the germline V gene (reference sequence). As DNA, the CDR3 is TGTGCCAGCAGCCGTGTCCCCACCGGATCACCCCTCCACTTT. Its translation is CASSRVPTGSPLHF.

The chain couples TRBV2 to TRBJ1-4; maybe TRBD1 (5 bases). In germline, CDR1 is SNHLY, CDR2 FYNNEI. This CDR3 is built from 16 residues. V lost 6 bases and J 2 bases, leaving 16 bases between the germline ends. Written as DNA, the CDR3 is TGTGCCAGCAGAGAGTCAGGGATGGATACTAATGAAAAACTGTTTTTT. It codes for CASRESGMDTNEKLFF.

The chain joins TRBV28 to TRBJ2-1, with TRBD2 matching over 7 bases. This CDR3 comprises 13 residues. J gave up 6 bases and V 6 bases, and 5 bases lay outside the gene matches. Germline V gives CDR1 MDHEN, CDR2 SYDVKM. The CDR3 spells CASRGLSFNEQFF. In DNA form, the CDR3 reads TGTGCCAGCAGGGGACTATCTTTCAATGAGCAGTTCTTC.

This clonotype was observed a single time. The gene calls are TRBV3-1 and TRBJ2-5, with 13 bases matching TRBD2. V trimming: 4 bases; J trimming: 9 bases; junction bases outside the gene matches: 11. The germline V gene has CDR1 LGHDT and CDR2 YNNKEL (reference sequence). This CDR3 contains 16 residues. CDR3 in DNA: TGTGCCAGCAGCCCCGGGACTAGCGGGATAGGTGAGTCCCAGTACTTC. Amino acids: CASSPGTSGIGESQYF.

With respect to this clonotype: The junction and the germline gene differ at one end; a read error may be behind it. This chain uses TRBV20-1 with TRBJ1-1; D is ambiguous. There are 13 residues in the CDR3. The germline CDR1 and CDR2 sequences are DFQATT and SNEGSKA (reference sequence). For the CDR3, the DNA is TGCAGTGCCCCCAGGCTTATGAACACCGAAGCTTTCTTT. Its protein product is CSAPRLMNTEAFF.

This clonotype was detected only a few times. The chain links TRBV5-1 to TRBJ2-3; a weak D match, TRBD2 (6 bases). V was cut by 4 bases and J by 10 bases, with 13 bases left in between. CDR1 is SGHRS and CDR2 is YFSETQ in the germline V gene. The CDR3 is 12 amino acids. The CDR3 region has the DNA TGCGCCAGCAGCAATCTAGCGCGGCCGCAGTATTTT. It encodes CASSNLARPQYF.

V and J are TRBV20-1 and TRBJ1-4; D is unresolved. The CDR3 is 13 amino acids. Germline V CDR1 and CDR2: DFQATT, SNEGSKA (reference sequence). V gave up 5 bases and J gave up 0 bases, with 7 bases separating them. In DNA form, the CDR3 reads TGCAGTGCTGGAGGGCCAACTAATGAAAAACTGTTTTTT. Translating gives CSAGGPTNEKLFF.

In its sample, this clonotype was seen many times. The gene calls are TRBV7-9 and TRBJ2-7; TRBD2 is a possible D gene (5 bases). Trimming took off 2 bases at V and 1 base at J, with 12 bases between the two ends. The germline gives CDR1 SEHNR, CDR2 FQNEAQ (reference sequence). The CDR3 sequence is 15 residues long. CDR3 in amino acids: CASSLLRVESYEQYF. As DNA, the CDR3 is TGTGCCAGCAGCTTATTGAGGGTGGAGTCCTACGAGCAGTACTTC.

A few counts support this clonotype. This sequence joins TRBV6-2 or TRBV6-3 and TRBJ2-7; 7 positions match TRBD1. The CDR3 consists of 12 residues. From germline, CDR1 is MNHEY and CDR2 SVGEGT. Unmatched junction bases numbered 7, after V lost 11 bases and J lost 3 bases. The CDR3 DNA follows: TGTGCCGGGGACAGACAGCTCTACGAGCAGTACTTC. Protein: CAGDRQLYEQYF.

CDR3 sequence: CASSLIGQVTDTQYF. The CDR3 bases are TGCGCCAGCAGCTTAATAGGGCAGGTCACAGATACGCAGTATTTT. The V gene is TRBV5-1, the J gene TRBJ2-3, with D unresolved. CDR1 SGHRS and CDR2 YFSETQ come from the germline V gene. The V end was cut by 2 bases, the J end by 2 bases, with 12 bases between. CDR3 length equals 15 residues.

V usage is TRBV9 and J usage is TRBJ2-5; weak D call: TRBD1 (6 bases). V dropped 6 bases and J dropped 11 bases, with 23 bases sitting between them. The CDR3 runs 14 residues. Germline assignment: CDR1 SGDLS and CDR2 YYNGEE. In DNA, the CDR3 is TGTGCCAGCACCCGGACAGTTACCAACAATGAGCAGTACTTC. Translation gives CASTRTVTNNEQYF.

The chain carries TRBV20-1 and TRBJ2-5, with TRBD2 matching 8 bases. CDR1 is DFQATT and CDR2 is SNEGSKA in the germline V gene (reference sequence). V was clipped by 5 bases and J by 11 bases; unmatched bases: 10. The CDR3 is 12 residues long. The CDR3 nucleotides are TGCAGTGCTCCAGCGGGAGCGGGAGAGCAGTACTTC. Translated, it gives CSAPAGAGEQYF.

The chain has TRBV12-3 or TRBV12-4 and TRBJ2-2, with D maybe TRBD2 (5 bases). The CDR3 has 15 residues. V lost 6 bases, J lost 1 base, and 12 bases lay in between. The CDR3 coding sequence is TGTGCCAGCAGCCCCCGGACTCTGAACACCGGGGAGCTGTTTTTT. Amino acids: CASSPRTLNTGELFF.

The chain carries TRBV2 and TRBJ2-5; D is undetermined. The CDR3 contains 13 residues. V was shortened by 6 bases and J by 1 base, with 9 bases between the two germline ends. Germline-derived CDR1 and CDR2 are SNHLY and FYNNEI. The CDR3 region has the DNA TGTGCCAGCAGGGACGGTGCCCAAGAGACCCAGTACTTC. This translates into CASRDGAQETQYF.

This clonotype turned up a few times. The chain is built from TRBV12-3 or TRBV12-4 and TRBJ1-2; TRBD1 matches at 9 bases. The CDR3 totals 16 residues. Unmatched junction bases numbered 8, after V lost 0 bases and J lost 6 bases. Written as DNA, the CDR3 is TGTGCCAGCAGTTTAGCCGTGTACAGGGGGCCCCATGGCTACACCTTC. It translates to CASSLAVYRGPHGYTF.

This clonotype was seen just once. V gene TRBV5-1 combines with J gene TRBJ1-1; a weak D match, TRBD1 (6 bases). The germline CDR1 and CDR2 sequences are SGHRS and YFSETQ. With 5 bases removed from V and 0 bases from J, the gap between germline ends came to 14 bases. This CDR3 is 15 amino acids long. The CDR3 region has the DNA TGCGCCAGCAGGGGGAGGGGGGCGATGAACACTGAAGCTTTCTTT. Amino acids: CASRGRGAMNTEAFF.

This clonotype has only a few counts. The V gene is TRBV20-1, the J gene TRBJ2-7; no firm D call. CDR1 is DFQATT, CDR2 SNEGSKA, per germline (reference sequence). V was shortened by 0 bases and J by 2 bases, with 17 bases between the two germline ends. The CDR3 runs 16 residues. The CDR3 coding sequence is TGCAGTGCTAGAGACGATGGCGGAATCCTACCCTACGAGCAGTACTTC. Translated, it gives CSARDDGGILPYEQYF.

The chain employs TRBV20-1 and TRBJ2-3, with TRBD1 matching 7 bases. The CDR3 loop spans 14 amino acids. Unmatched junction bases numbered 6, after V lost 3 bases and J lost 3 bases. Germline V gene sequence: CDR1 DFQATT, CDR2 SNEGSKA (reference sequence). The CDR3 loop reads CSASRQGVTDTQYF. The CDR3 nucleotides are TGCAGTGCTAGTCGGCAGGGGGTGACAGATACGCAGTATTTT.

The CDR3: CATSDTGTSGSWNTQYF. CDR3 nucleotides: TGTGCCACCAGTGATACCGGGACTAGCGGGAGTTGGAATACGCAGTATTTT. The chain is built from TRBV24-1 and TRBJ2-3; 14 positions match TRBD2. CDR1 and CDR2 (germline): KGHDR, SFDVKD. The CDR3 has 17 residues. Unmatched junction bases numbered 8, after V lost 3 bases and J lost 7 bases.